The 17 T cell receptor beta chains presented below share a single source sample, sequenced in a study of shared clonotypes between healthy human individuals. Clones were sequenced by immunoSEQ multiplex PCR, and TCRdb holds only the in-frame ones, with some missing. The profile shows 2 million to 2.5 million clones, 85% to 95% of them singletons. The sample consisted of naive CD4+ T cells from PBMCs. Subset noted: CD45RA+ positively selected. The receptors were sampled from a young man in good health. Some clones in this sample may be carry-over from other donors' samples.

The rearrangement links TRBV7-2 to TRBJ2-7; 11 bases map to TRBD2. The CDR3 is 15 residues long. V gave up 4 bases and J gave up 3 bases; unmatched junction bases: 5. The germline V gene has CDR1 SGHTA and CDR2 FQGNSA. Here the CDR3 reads CASSSPSGRRYEQYF. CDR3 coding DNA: TGTGCCAGCAGCTCGCCTAGCGGGAGGCGCTACGAGCAGTACTTC. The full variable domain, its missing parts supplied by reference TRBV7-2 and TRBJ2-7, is GAGVSQSPSNKVTEKGKDVELRCDPISGHTALYWYRQSLGQGLEFLIYFQGNSAPDKSGLPSDRFSAERTGGSVSTLTIQRTQQEDSAVYLCASSSPSGRRYEQYFGPGTRLTVT.

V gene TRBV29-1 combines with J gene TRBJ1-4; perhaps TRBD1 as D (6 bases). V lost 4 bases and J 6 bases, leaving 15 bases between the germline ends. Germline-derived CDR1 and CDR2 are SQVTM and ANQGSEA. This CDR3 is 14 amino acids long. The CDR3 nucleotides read TGCAGCGTTGCGGCTACAGGGAACGATGAAAAACTGTTTTTT. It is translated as CSVAATGNDEKLFF.

CDR3 region: CASSLELAGYSGELFF. In DNA, the CDR3 is TGCGCCAGCAGCTTGGAACTAGCGGGATATTCTGGGGAGCTGTTTTTT. The rearrangement joins TRBV5-1 to TRBJ2-2; 10 bases align to TRBD2. Germline V gene lookup returns CDR1 SGHRS and CDR2 YFSETQ. This CDR3 region has 16 residues. With 0 bases clipped from V and 8 bases from J, the junction kept 7 bases outside the gene matches.

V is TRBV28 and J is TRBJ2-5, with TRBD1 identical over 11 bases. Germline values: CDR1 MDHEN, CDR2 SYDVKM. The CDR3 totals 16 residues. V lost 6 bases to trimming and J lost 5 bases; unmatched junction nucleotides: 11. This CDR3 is CASSPFRDRGSETQYF. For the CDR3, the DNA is TGTGCCAGCAGCCCATTCCGGGACAGGGGGTCGGAGACCCAGTACTTC.

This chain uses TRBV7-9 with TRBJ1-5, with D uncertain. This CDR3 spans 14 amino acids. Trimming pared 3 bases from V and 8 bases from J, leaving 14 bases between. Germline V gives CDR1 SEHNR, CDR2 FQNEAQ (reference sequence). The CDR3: CASSLQGEVEPQHF. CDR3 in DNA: TGTGCCAGCAGCTTGCAAGGAGAAGTGGAGCCCCAGCATTTT.

The CDR3 sequence is CASSYPDYPTNEQYF. The CDR3, as DNA: TGTGCCAGCAGTTACCCCGATTATCCGACAAACGAGCAGTACTTC. This rearrangement joins TRBV6-6 to TRBJ2-7; D gene uncertain. Trimming stripped 2 bases from V and 5 bases from J, with 16 bases between. The CDR3 sequence is 15 residues long. Germline V gene data show CDR1 as MNHNY and CDR2 as SVGAGI (reference sequence).

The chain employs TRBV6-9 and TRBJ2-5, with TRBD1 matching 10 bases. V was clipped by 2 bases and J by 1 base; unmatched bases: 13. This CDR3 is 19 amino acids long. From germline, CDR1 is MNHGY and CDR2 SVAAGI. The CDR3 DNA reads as TGTGCCAGCAGTTATAACCGGGACAGGGGATTCTTGAGCCAAGAGACCCAGTACTTC. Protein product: CASSYNRDRGFLSQETQYF.

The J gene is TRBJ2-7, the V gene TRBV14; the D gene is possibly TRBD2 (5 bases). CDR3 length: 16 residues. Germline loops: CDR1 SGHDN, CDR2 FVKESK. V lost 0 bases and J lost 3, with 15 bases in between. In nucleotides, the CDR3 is TGTGCCAGCAGCCAAGATCCGGGGTTCCGTATCTACGAGCAGTACTTC. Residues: CASSQDPGFRIYEQYF.

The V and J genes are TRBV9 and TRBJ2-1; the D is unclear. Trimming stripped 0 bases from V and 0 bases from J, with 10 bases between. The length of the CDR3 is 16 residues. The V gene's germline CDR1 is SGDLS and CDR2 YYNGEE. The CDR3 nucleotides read TGTGCCAGCAGCGTAGGAGTCCTTGGCTCCTACAATGAGCAGTTCTTC. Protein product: CASSVGVLGSYNEQFF.

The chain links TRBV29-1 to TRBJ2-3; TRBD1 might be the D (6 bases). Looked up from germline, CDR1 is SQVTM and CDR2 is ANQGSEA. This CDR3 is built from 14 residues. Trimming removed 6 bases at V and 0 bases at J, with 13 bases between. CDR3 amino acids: CSVRTEPSTDTQYF. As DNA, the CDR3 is TGCAGCGTGCGGACAGAACCTAGCACAGATACGCAGTATTTT.

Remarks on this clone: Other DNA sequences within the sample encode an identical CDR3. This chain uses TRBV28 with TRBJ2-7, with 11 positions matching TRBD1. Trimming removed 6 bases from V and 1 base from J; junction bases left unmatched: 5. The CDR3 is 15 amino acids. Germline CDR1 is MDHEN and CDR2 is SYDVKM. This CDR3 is CASRTGTGGSYEQYF. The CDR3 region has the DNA TGTGCCAGCAGAACCGGGACAGGGGGATCCTACGAGCAGTACTTC. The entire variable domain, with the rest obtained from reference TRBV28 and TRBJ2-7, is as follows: DVKVTQSSRYLVKRTGEKVFLECVQDMDHENMFWYRQDPGLGLRLIYFSYDVKMKEKGDIPEGYSVSREKKERFSLILESASTNQTSMYLCASRTGTGGSYEQYFGPGTRLTVT.

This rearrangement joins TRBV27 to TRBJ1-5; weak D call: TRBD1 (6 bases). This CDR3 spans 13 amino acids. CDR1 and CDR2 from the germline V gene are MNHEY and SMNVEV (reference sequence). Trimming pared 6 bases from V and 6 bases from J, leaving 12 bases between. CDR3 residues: CASRRARGQPQHF. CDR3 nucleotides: TGTGCCAGCAGACGGGCCAGGGGTCAGCCCCAGCATTTT.

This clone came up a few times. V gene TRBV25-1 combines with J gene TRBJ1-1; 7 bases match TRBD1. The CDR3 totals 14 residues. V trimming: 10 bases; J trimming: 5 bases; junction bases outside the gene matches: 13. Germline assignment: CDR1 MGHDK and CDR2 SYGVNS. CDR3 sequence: CATRIRDRVTEAFF. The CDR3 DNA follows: TGTGCCACCAGGATCCGGGACAGAGTGACTGAAGCTTTCTTT.

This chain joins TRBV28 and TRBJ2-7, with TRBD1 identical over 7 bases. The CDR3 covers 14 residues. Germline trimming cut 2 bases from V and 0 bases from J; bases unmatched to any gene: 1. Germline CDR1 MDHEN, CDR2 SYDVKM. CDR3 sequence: CASSLKGASYEQYF. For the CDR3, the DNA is TGTGCCAGCAGTTTAAAGGGGGCCTCCTACGAGCAGTACTTC.

This chain's CDR3 is CATSRGPSGSDTQYF. The CDR3 DNA follows: TGTGCCACCAGCAGAGGACCTAGCGGTTCAGATACGCAGTATTTT. This chain links TRBV15 with TRBJ2-3; 7 bases agree with TRBD2. In germline, CDR1 is LNHNV, CDR2 YYDKDF (reference sequence). The CDR3 is made up of 15 amino acids. After removal of 1 base from V and 4 bases from J, the junction contained 5 bases not matched to a gene.

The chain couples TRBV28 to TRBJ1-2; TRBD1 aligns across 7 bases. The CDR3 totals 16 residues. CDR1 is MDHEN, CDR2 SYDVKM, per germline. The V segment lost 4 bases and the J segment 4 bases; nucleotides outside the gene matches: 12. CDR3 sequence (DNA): TGTGCCAGCAGTTCCCCTCTAACAGGGGAAATCTATGGCTACACCTTC. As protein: CASSSPLTGEIYGYTF.

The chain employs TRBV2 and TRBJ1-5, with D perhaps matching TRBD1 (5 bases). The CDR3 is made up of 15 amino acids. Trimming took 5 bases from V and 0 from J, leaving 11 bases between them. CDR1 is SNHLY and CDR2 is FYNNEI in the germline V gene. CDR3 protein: CASSKNGGSNQPQHF. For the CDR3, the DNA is TGTGCCAGCAGTAAAAACGGGGGTAGCAATCAGCCCCAGCATTTT.